This T cell receptor beta chain was captured in a study of cytomegalovirus exposure and HLA in healthy donors (dated by TCRdb to 2016 to 2017). Context from the whole study: An earlier analysis of 587 of the donors reported 276 Gb of sequence data and 95 million to 120 million unique TCR beta sequences obtained from about 170 million T cells. Around 320 gigabases of sequencing data and tens of millions of unique TCR sequences were included in an early release covering over 600 HLA-typed donors. Of the 350 to 450 genotyped donors, over 65% fell in the genetic ancestry cluster associated with self-reported Caucasian donors. The aim of the study was to test whether cataloging public T cell receptors could identify signatures of past pathogen exposure. The T cell repertoires of some 700 subjects were profiled by immunosequencing and related to cytomegalovirus serostatus. Besides the first cohort of more than 650 subjects, a separate validation cohort made up of roughly 120 different subjects was used. The study combined high-throughput TCR immunosequencing, statistical association of individual TCRs with disease status, and machine learning to predict cytomegalovirus infection status. A later analysis re-analyzed previously published TCR beta repertoires from about 730 donors and added high-resolution HLA genotyping to study TCR occurrence patterns. Rather than using new phenotypic data, the later analysis identified candidate immune exposures from TCR beta sequences and from how often those sequences occurred across donors. An earlier analysis of some 500 of the donors applied high-throughput TCR beta sequencing to assess whether each TCR beta V gene segment acted as functional or pseudogenic. Alongside the repertoire data, information on donor age, sex, ethnicity and CMV serostatus was compiled. A later genetic analysis took genome-wide SNP genotypes for 398 of the 666 donors and used that subset as a discovery cohort. All discovery cohort repertoires had been generated using a single sequencing platform. Both class I and class II loci were covered by HLA typing, at four-digit resolution. The number of donors typed differed by locus, with about 620-630 for A, B, C, DRB1 and DQB1, more than 500 for DQA1, 600 to 610 for DPA1, and about 450 for DPB1. Four or five DR-DQ haplotypes were handled as single units for association and clustering because linkage in the cohort was strong. Among a few hundred genotyped donors of the cohort, an average of roughly 240,000 unique TCR beta nucleotide sequences were sequenced per donor, around 20% of them non-productive. What the research found in general, with its limitations: Strong co-occurrence of HLA alleles, especially DR and DQ, made assigning TCR associations to individual alleles difficult. A further reported finding was that TCR beta sequences accurately predicted the HLA-A and HLA-B alleles for most subjects in the first cohort. Some IMGT-functional V segments, including TRBV6-2 and TRBV6-3, could not be told apart with the 87-base-pair reads, so those segments were excluded. A later genetic analysis reported fewer N-insertions in productive TCRs among donors in an Asian-associated ancestry cluster than the roughly 670-donor mean. Across donors, most TCR sequences were observed very rarely, whereas some public TCRs were present in many individuals. Compared with equally common non-associated chains, HLA-associated TCR beta chains in a later analysis were more clonally expanded and had lower generation probabilities. CMV serostatus was the only immune exposure information available for the cohort. An earlier analysis of several hundred of the donors showed that most TCR beta V segments appeared in productive rearrangements either about 87% or about 30% of the time, which broadly matched IMGT annotations. Linkage disequilibrium might explain the correlated functional status among segregating V segments, but an unknown experimental factor could not be ruled out. A later analysis associated 15,000 or so TCR beta sequences with specific HLA alleles at a false discovery rate of 0.05. In this cohort, only TCR beta chains were sequenced, and detectable features were limited by the absence of alpha or paired-chain data. Sequencing depth was assumed to be roughly uniform across donors in the presence/absence analyses, though that assumption may not hold. The authors suggested that the approach could potentially be extended to other disease states and immunological phenotypes. Cytomegalovirus status was reported to be diagnosed by the classifier with high specificity and sensitivity in both the original and validation cohorts. According to a later analysis, parvovirus B19, influenza, CMV and Epstein-Barr virus appeared linked to several top co-occurrence clusters. An association between a missense DCLRE1C variant and V-gene and J-gene trimming of TCR beta chains was found in a later genetic analysis and replicated in an independent cohort. Because counts were too low, some 17 rarely observed V segments, including chromosome 9 orphons, were left out of the earlier analysis of 587 of the donors. Because HLA typing was unavailable for some donors at each locus, only the typed subset was used in association tests. According to a later analysis, most CMV-associated TCR beta chains appeared to be HLA-restricted, and the HLA associations seemed to be driven largely by CMV exposure. In the study, around 160 TCR beta chains were listed as associated with cytomegalovirus. In vitro tests confirmed that a few of the cytomegalovirus-associated TCR beta chains recognize cytomegalovirus antigens. A later analysis found that TCR association rates varied across HLA loci, with DRB1 alleles showing the most associated TCRs and HLA-C alleles the fewest. The sequencing pipeline was judged likely to have produced a cluster of highly shared sequence variants as a technical artifact.

Reading the germline V gene gives CDR1 SGHAT and CDR2 FQNNGV. Ends trimmed: V by 5 bases, J by 8 bases; bases unmatched to a gene: 9. The CDR3 numbers 14 residues from cysteine through phenylalanine. Only the CDR3 region is kept as DNA, spanning 42 bases read in frame from base 1. The library was obtained by the immunoSEQ multiplex PCR assay. The multiplex PCR relied on a mix of 60 forward primers for TCR Vbeta segments and 13 reverse primers for TCR Jbeta segments. The CDR3 region of rearranged TCR beta genes was amplified from genomic DNA by a multiplex PCR assay. The Illumina HiSeq System was used to sequence the amplified TCR beta libraries as 87-base-pair reads. Regarding the original processing steps: Across the 666 repertoires, a later analysis counted 78 million or so unique TCR beta chains, roughly 11 million of which were shared by at least two donors. Raw reads were error-corrected and collapsed into unique sequences by a nearest-neighbor algorithm in which closely related sequences were merged to remove PCR and sequencing errors. V, D and J gene segments were assigned by aligning CDR3 sequences to IMGT reference sequences. For a sequence to be retained, at least a six-nucleotide match to both a V gene segment and a J gene segment was required. A rearrangement counted as productive if the CDR3 had no stop codons and remained in frame with V and J, and every other rearrangement counted as non-productive. Following IMGT convention, CDR3 was defined as the stretch from the second conserved V-encoded cysteine to the conserved J-encoded phenylalanine. The earlier analysis of a few hundred of the donors excluded sequences that lacked an unambiguous match to a single V gene segment. An earlier analysis of 500 to 700 of the donors classified V segments as functional when productive rearrangements were above 56.7% and as segregating when the standard deviation between donors was above 5%. A statistical classification framework was built for diagnosing cytomegalovirus status from the catalog of TCR beta chain sequences. A later analysis assigned V and J genes by comparing TCR nucleotide sequences with IMGT/GENE-DB human TR gene sequences. A later analysis assigned CDR3 sequences and most-parsimonious VDJ recombination scenarios with the TCRdist pipeline. A later analysis defined each TCR beta chain by its CDR3 amino acid sequence plus V-gene family, and excluded reads lacking a unique V-gene family. A later analysis removed 550 to 650 highly shared, low-generation-probability nucleotide sequences to deal with suspected cross-contamination and a sequencing artifact. In a later analysis, a clonal expansion index for each public chain was calculated from normalized within-repertoire ranks of inferred template counts. A later analysis computed generation probabilities with a VDJ recombination model fitted to out-of-frame rearrangements, and checked the results against IGoR. In a later analysis, hypergeometric tests were used to score TCR-TCR, TCR-HLA and TCR-CMV co-occurrence, with a repertoire-size bias correction applied to TCR pairs. To estimate false discovery rates, a later analysis permuted the HLA or CMV assignments 20 times. In a later analysis, co-occurring TCRs were grouped using DBSCAN, with TCRdist sequence similarity added in when clustering inside HLA-allele-positive subsets. For co-occurrence clustering, repertoires with fewer than 30,000 or more than 120,000 public chains were excluded, along with about five repertoires with anomalous nucleotide sharing. Sourced from immuneACCESS, this table was stored by TCRdb with only in-frame sequences that have V and J called. A share of the clones is absent; for the studies checked, an unresolved V gene accounts for under half, and the remainder has no known explanation. The DNA was the basis for D and trimming; V, J and clone size are from that table. A total of roughly 100,000 clones appear in this sample, more than 60% of them only once. About 5.3% of the sample rests with the top ten.

The cohort comprised more than 550 healthy bone marrow donors. At the time of sampling, all cohort members were nominally healthy, though unrecorded immune exposures were likely present. The donor was CMV seronegative and belonged to the group of roughly 330 seronegative cohort members. Each donor provided a peripheral blood sample, and peripheral blood mononuclear cells were used for TCR beta sequencing. The Qiagen DNeasy Blood Extraction Kit was used to extract genomic DNA from the blood cell samples. Notes on this clone: What this receptor recognizes is not known. The sample holds no much larger clone one base away, and base qualities are not on file.

The sample taken for sequencing was PBMCs. The rearranged segments are TRBV11-2 and TRBJ2-1, with 7 middle bases fitting TRBD1. The sequence derives from a male donor in good health and CMV-seronegative. The CDR3 reads CASSKPTGIDEQFF. The nucleotides are TGTGCCAGCAGCAAACCGACAGGGATCGATGAGCAGTTCTTC.